Here is one TCR beta chain with its context. Its antigen is currently unknown. The record originates from a study of STAT5B mutations in CD4+ large granular lymphocyte leukemia. Study conclusions and caveats: Higher CD4+ than CD8+ T-LGLL clonality might reflect small sample size. Patient CD4-sorted repertoires looked more clonal than healthy CD4+ repertoires, even without putative leukemic clones.

Source study methods: Lowest detectable productive clonotype frequency was 2.59 x 10-5. Repertoires were generated with immunoSEQ multiplex PCR, while TCRdb's copy carries only in-frame clones and drops some. V and J calls plus clone size are reproduced from that table; the DNA served to infer D and trimming. The sample consists of approximately 32,000 clones, approximately 90% of them appearing once. The receptor's source is a human donor in good health. The source material was CD4+ T cells from blood buffy coats.

The CDR3, as DNA: TGTGCCAGCAGCCGGGACAGCGCCTATGGCTACACCTTC. This translates into CASSRDSAYGYTF. V and J are TRBV5-6 and TRBJ1-2; TRBD1 matches at 7 bases. Trimming took 4 bases from V and 4 from J; bases not matched to a gene: 4. The CDR3 loop spans 13 amino acids. The V gene's germline CDR1 is SGHDT and CDR2 YYEEEE.